This T cell receptor beta chain was retrieved from a study of cytotoxic CD8 clonotypes in ibrutinib-treated CLL. Findings and limits, study-wide: Clonality went up at the time of ibrutinib response, stayed stable in sustained remission, and later dropped back toward its baseline level at progression. Progressing and sustained-remission patients had different sampling times. Treatment saw public clonotypes, which were uncommon, either contract or stay stable.

On this clone itself: The antigen is undetermined.

V lost 1 base, J lost 6 bases, and 5 bases stayed unmatched. This CDR3 has 16 amino acids. The germline gives CDR1 LGHNA, CDR2 YNFKEQ. With sequencing, the targeted depth ranged from 1 in 200,000 to 1 in 1 million T cells. Some clones are missing from TCRdb's copy, which holds only in-frame ones; the method was immunoSEQ multiplex PCR. The sample contains nearly 85,000 clones, roughly 83% of which appear only once. V usage is TRBV4-2 and J usage is TRBJ2-1, with 11 bases aligning to TRBD2. The source was PBMCs, collected after 12 months of ibrutinib treatment. This receptor was taken from a human donor with chronic lymphocytic leukemia. In nucleotides, the CDR3 is TGTGCCAGCAGCCAAGTAGGGGGACTAGCGGTCAATGAGCAGTTCTTC. The encoded protein is CASSQVGGLAVNEQFF.